These 2 T cell receptor beta chains originate from one sample sequenced in a study of T cells in Graves' hyperthyroidism and ophthalmopathy. RNA transcripts were the template for amplifying TCR beta CDR3 regions. A set of HTBI primers served as the primers for a first-round RT-PCR of the TCR CDR3. TCRdb itself ran the multiplex PCR reads through MiXCR, one entry per CDR3 protein. The table shows hundreds of thousands of distinct CDR3 sequences, with roughly a sixth occurring only once. The sample taken for sequencing was blood. These receptors all come from a woman aged 45-65 years with Graves' hyperthyroidism that later progressed to Graves' ophthalmopathy.

This clonotype was seen only a few times. The gene calls are TRBV12-5 and TRBJ1-3; no clear D. V lost 6 bases to trimming and J lost 5 bases, with 11 bases between them. CDR1 and CDR2 (germline): LGHNT, FRNRAP. The CDR3 is 13 amino acids. In DNA, the CDR3 is TGTGCTAGTGGGCAGTCGCTTCGAAACACCATATATTTT. Amino acids: CASGQSLRNTIYF.

CDR3 in DNA: TGTGCCAGCAGGACAGCCGGAAGAAACTACGAGCAGTACTTC. The encoded protein is CASRTAGRNYEQYF. V is TRBV6-1 and J is TRBJ2-7, with D tentatively TRBD1 (5 bases). The germline CDR1 and CDR2 sequences are MNHNS and SASEGT. V lost 6 bases and J 3 bases, leaving 15 bases between the germline ends. This CDR3 contains 14 residues.